The 20 T cell receptor beta chains presented below share a single source sample, sequenced in a study of cytomegalovirus exposure and HLA in healthy donors. Primers included in the PCR were 60 Vbeta and 13 Jbeta primers. Generated by immunoSEQ multiplex PCR, the TCRdb table keeps only in-frame clones and is missing some. The sample lists under 200,000 clones; 85% were seen once. The sequenced material came from PBMCs. Source of these receptors: a man in his thirties or forties in good health and CMV-seropositive.

This clone was detected only once. This sequence joins TRBV29-1 and TRBJ2-7; TRBD1 matches 7 bases. Trimming at V came to 6 bases and at J to 3 bases, leaving 8 bases not matched to a gene. This CDR3 has 13 amino acids. Germline V gives CDR1 SQVTM, CDR2 ANQGSEA. The CDR3 reads CSVVDRKNYEQYF. In DNA form, the CDR3 reads TGCAGCGTCGTGGACAGGAAGAACTACGAGCAGTACTTC.

This clone was seen a few times. V is TRBV27 and J is TRBJ2-1, with D possibly matching TRBD2 (5 bases). The CDR3 sequence is 15 residues long. V was shortened by 1 base and J by 6 bases, with 13 bases between the two germline ends. The germline CDR1 and CDR2 sequences are MNHEY and SMNVEV (reference sequence). The CDR3: CASSLLPQAGNEQFF. The CDR3 nucleotides read TGTGCCAGCAGTTTATTACCTCAGGCGGGCAATGAGCAGTTCTTC.

The CDR3 protein is CASSVDGGGNEQFF. The CDR3 DNA reads as TGTGCCAGCAGCGTAGATGGGGGGGGGAATGAGCAGTTCTTC. The chain links TRBV9 to TRBJ2-1, with 7 positions matching TRBD2. The V gene end was trimmed by 0 bases and the J gene end by 7 bases; junction bases not matched to a gene: 4. Germline V gene sequence: CDR1 SGDLS, CDR2 YYNGEE. CDR3 length equals 14 residues.

The V gene is TRBV7-2, the J gene TRBJ2-1; TRBD1 aligns across 7 bases. The CDR3 length is 16 residues. Trimming took 3 bases from V and 3 from J; bases not matched to a gene: 8. Germline assignment: CDR1 SGHTA and CDR2 FQGNSA. The CDR3, as DNA: TGTGCCAGCAGCTTTCGGCAGGGGGTGCTCTACAATGAGCAGTTCTTC. Amino acids: CASSFRQGVLYNEQFF.

The genes are TRBV13 and TRBJ2-1; 9 nucleotides line up with TRBD2. The CDR3 runs to 16 residues. Trimming cost V 5 bases and J 10 bases; bases outside gene matches: 15. The V gene's germline CDR1 is PRHDT and CDR2 FYEKMQ (reference sequence). The CDR3 protein is CASSRQFLAGSKEQFF. Here the CDR3 DNA reads TGTGCCAGCAGCCGACAATTCCTAGCGGGGTCAAAAGAGCAGTTCTTC.

V usage is TRBV9 and J usage is TRBJ2-7; unclear D gene. Trimming removed 5 bases from V and 7 bases from J, with 19 bases in between. Germline CDR1 and CDR2: SGDLS and YYNGEE. The CDR3 is 14 residues long. This chain's CDR3 is CASRTRVRGREQYV. CDR3 sequence (DNA): TGTGCCAGCAGGACCAGAGTGCGCGGTCGAGAGCAGTACGTC.

The chain uses TRBV4-2 and TRBJ2-7; 11 bases fit TRBD2. CDR1 LGHNA and CDR2 YNFKEQ come from the germline V gene. This CDR3 region has 16 residues. J gave up 0 bases and V 2 bases, and 3 bases lay outside the gene matches. CDR3 coding DNA: TGTGCCAGCAGCCAACTAGCGGGAGGTCTCTCCTACGAGCAGTACTTC. Translation gives CASSQLAGGLSYEQYF.

The chain combines TRBV19 with TRBJ2-5, with 7 bases lining up with TRBD2. The CDR3 sequence is 15 residues long. V trimming: 4 bases; J trimming: 11 bases; junction bases outside the gene matches: 16. In germline, CDR1 is LNHDA, CDR2 SQIVND (reference sequence). CDR3 nucleotides: TGTGCCAGTAGTACCGTTCTAGCGGCGGGAGTGGAGCAGTACTTC. This encodes CASSTVLAAGVEQYF.

The chain uses TRBV5-1 and TRBJ2-7, with TRBD2 identical over 7 bases. V shed 2 bases, J shed 3 bases, and the junction held 5 bases outside the gene matches. CDR3 length: 14 residues. Germline V gene sequence: CDR1 SGHRS, CDR2 YFSETQ. This chain's CDR3 is CASSFGAGFYEQYF. Written as DNA, the CDR3 is TGCGCCAGCAGCTTTGGAGCGGGATTCTACGAGCAGTACTTC.

The table lists this clone with a count of one. The chain links TRBV25-1 to TRBJ1-3; D is unclear. The CDR3 covers 15 residues. In germline, CDR1 is MGHDK, CDR2 SYGVNS. V lost 3 bases, J lost 2 bases, and 11 bases lay in between. The CDR3, as DNA: TGTGCCAGCAGTGACCCGGGATCAGCTGGAAACACCATATATTTT. Its translation: CASSDPGSAGNTIYF.

The V call is TRBV27, the J call TRBJ1-2; D perhaps matches TRBD1 (6 bases). Trimming stripped 6 bases from V and 2 bases from J, with 10 bases between. Germline CDR1 reads MNHEY; CDR2 reads SMNVEV (reference sequence). CDR3 length: 13 residues. The CDR3: CASRGTGNYGYTF. The CDR3 nucleotides read TGTGCCAGCAGGGGAACAGGGAACTATGGCTACACCTTC.

The chain recombines TRBV6-5 with TRBJ1-6; a possible D gene is TRBD1 (6 bases). Germline V lookup: CDR1 MNHEY, CDR2 SVGAGI. Trimming cost V 6 bases and J 7 bases, with 16 bases left between them. This CDR3 region has 15 residues. The CDR3 region has the DNA TGTGCCAGCAGGCGGAGAGGGGGAAAGAATTCACCCCTCCACTTT. Translating gives CASRRRGGKNSPLHF.

The chain combines TRBV15 with TRBJ1-1, with D hard to call. V gave up 0 bases and J gave up 11 bases, with 16 bases separating them. CDR1 is LNHNV and CDR2 is YYDKDF in the germline V gene (reference sequence). The CDR3 has 14 amino acids. CDR3 region: CATSRDPGLMGAFF. The CDR3 nucleotides are TGTGCCACCAGCAGAGATCCAGGACTTATGGGTGCTTTCTTT. Complete variable domain (other parts from reference TRBV15 and TRBJ1-1): DAMVIQNPRYQVTQFGKPVTLSCSQTLNHNVMYWYQQKSSQAPKLLFHYYDKDFNNEADTPDNFQSRRPNTSFCFLDIRSPGLGDTAMYLCATSRDPGLMGAFFGQGTRLTVV.

The CDR3 nucleotides read TGTGCCAGCGGGAGAGTAGGGGATACGCAGTATTTT. Residues: CASGRVGDTQYF. The chain joins TRBV6-1 to TRBJ2-3, with a tentative D call TRBD2 (5 bases). The CDR3 contains 12 residues. Trimming removed 8 bases at V and 6 bases at J, with 12 bases between. Germline CDR1 is MNHNS and CDR2 is SASEGT.

J is TRBJ1-4 and V is TRBV2; D remains unclear. Looked up from germline, CDR1 is SNHLY and CDR2 is FYNNEI. V gave up 7 bases and J gave up 6 bases, with 18 bases separating them. This CDR3 is built from 15 residues. The CDR3, as DNA: TGTGCCAGCAAACAAGGGCGGAGGGCCGATGAAAAACTGTTTTTT. As protein: CASKQGRRADEKLFF.

This clone has more than one count but fewer than ten. This chain connects TRBV2 to TRBJ1-4; the D gene is possibly TRBD1 (6 bases). Trimming removed 7 bases from V and 5 bases from J, with 14 bases in between. CDR1 is SNHLY, CDR2 FYNNEI, per germline. This CDR3 is 14 amino acids long. In DNA, the CDR3 is TGTGCCAGCATACAGGGACCGGAGAATGAAAAACTGTTTTTT. Amino acids: CASIQGPENEKLFF.

This rearrangement joins TRBV6-6 to TRBJ2-1, with D maybe TRBD2 (6 bases). The CDR3 consists of 13 residues. Deletions cut 3 bases from V and 13 bases from J, with 16 bases between. Germline loops: CDR1 MNHNY, CDR2 SVGAGI (reference sequence). CDR3 loop: CASSYIPSALQFF. In DNA form, the CDR3 reads TGTGCCAGCAGTTATATACCTAGCGCCCTTCAGTTCTTC.

The rearrangement joins TRBV9 to TRBJ2-3; D is unclear. With 0 bases removed from V and 4 bases from J, the gap between germline ends came to 6 bases. From germline, CDR1 is SGDLS and CDR2 YYNGEE. CDR3 length: 13 residues. The CDR3 DNA reads as TGTGCCAGCAGCGTAGTTTCCGCAGATACGCAGTATTTT. This encodes CASSVVSADTQYF.

The rearrangement links TRBV11-2 to TRBJ2-7; 8 nucleotides align to TRBD1. Unmatched junction bases numbered 9, after V lost 3 bases and J lost 5 bases. The germline V gene encodes CDR1 SGHAT and CDR2 FQNNGV. The CDR3 has 15 residues. This chain's CDR3 is CASSLIGQGSNEQYV. The CDR3 coding sequence is TGTGCCAGCAGCTTGATCGGACAGGGTAGCAACGAGCAGTACGTC.

J is TRBJ2-3 and V is TRBV18; TRBD1 aligns across 9 bases. Germline V gene sequence: CDR1 KGHSH, CDR2 LQKENI. V shed 6 bases and J 8 bases; nucleotides not matched to a gene: 9. The CDR3 is 14 amino acids. The CDR3 DNA reads TGTGCCAGCTCCGAAAGGACAGGGGAAGGTACGCAGTATTTT. Translation gives CASSERTGEGTQYF. The full variable domain, completed using reference TRBV18 and TRBJ2-3, is NAGVMQNPRHLVRRRGQEARLRCSPMKGHSHVYWYRQLPEEGLKFMVYLQKENIIDESGMPKERFSAEFPKEGPSILRIQQVVRGDSAAYFCASSERTGEGTQYFGPGTRLTVL.